This TCR beta chain appears in the sequencing data of a study of naive and memory T cell subsets. A word on this clonotype: The antigen remains undetermined.

Study-level results: TCR transcript changes with activation or differentiation may affect this RNA method.

The library had UMIs added by 3' ligation of an oligonucleotide to TCR cDNA. RNA was extracted from 2.5 to 3 ml of whole blood of healthy adults. Unsorted total RNA, roughly 1 to 1,100 ng, was DNase treated before reverse transcription. Ligated cDNA underwent four rounds of PCR with nested alpha and beta constant region primers and SP2. Blood and skin TCR RNA was reverse transcribed with alpha and beta constant primers. TCRdb fed the 5' RACE reads into MiXCR, producing one record per CDR3 protein. The sample holds some 60,000 distinct CDR3 sequences, 6% to 8.5% seen once. This CDR3 is built from 14 residues. Germline V gene data show CDR1 as GTSNPN and CDR2 as SVGIG (reference sequence). The V end was cut by 1 base, the J end by 5 bases, with 14 bases between.

The chain couples TRBV30 to TRBJ1-1; no firm D call. The TCR comes from a female donor in good health. The CDR3 sequence: CAWSDPRRRTEAFF. CDR3 in DNA: TGTGCCTGGAGTGATCCAAGGAGGCGGACTGAAGCTTTCTTT.